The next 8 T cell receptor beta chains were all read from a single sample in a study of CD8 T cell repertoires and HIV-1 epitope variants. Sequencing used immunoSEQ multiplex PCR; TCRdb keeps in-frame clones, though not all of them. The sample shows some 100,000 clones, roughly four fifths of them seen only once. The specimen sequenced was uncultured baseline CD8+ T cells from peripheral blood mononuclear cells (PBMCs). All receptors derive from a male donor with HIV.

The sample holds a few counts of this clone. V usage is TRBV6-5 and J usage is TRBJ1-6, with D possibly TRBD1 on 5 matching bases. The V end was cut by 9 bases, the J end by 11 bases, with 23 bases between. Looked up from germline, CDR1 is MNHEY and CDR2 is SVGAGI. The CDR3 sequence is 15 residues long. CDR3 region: CASRTVTGGGAPLHF. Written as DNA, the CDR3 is TGTGCCAGTAGGACTGTTACAGGAGGCGGGGCACCCCTCCACTTT.

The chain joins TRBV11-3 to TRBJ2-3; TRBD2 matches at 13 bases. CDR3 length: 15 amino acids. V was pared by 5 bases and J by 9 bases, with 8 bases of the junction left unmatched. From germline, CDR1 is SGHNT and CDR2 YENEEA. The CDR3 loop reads CASSEGTSGVKTQYF. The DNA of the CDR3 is TGTGCCAGCAGCGAGGGGACTAGCGGGGTGAAGACGCAGTATTTT.

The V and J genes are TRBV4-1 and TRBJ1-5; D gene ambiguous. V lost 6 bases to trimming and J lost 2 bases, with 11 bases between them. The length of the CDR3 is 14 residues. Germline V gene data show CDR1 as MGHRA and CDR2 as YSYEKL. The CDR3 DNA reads TGCGCCAGCAGTCCGGGGAGTGGCAATCAGCCCCAGCATTTT. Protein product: CASSPGSGNQPQHF.

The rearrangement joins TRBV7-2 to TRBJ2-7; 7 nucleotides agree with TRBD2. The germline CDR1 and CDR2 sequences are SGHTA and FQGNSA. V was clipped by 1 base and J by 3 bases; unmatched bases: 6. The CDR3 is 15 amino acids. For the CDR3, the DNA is TGTGCCAGCAGCTTAGTAGGCGGGGGTCTCTACGAGCAGTACTTC. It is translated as CASSLVGGGLYEQYF.

CDR3 amino acids: CASSSQGADGYTF. CDR3 DNA: TGTGCCAGTAGTTCACAGGGGGCGGATGGCTACACCTTC. The chain links TRBV19 to TRBJ1-2, with 9 bases fitting TRBD1. Germline V gene lookup returns CDR1 LNHDA and CDR2 SQIVND (reference sequence). V lost 5 bases to trimming and J lost 6 bases; unmatched junction nucleotides: 4. The CDR3 runs 13 residues.

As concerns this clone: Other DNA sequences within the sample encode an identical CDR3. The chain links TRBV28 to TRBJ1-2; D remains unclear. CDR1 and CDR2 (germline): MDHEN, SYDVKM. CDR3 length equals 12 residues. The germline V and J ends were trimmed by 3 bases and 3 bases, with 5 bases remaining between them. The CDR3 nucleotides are TGTGCCAGCAGTTTGGCAGACTATGGCTACACCTTC. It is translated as CASSLADYGYTF.

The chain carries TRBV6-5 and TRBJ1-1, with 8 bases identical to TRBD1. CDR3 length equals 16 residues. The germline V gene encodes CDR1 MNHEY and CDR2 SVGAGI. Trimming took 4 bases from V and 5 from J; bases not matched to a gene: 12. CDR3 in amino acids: CASSSLFRGLGTEAFF. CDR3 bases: TGTGCCAGCAGTTCCCTATTCAGGGGGCTGGGAACTGAAGCTTTCTTT.

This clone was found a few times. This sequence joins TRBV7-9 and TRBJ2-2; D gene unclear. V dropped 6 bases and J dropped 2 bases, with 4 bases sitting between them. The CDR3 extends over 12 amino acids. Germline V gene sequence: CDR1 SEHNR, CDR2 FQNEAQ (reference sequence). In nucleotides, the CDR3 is TGTGCCAGCAGAGCAAACACCGGGGAGCTGTTTTTT. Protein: CASRANTGELFF.